The present T cell receptor beta chain was sequenced within a study of PD-L1 blockade in urothelial cancer. Profiled with immunoSEQ multiplex PCR; TCRdb holds only in-frame clones, not every one. The top ten clones hold roughly a quarter of a sample with about 38,000 clones, around 88% of them seen once. Trimming cost V 3 bases and J 9 bases; bases outside gene matches: 7. The CDR3 sequence is 14 residues long. Germline V gene lookup returns CDR1 MNHEY and CDR2 SMNVEV (reference sequence). Time point reported: peripheral blood 6 weeks after treatment start. The sample consisted of PBMCs, taken around atezolizumab (anti-PD-L1) treatment. This chain links TRBV27 with TRBJ2-1, with TRBD1 matching 8 bases. The origin of this receptor is a man aged 55 to 70 with urothelial cancer. This chain's CDR3 is CASSFDRGLGEQFF. DNA for the CDR3: TGTGCCAGCAGTTTTGACAGGGGTCTGGGTGAGCAGTTCTTC.